The 10 T cell receptor beta chains presented below share a single source sample, sequenced in a study of blood T cell repertoires in COVID-19. Profiled with immunoSEQ multiplex PCR; TCRdb holds only in-frame clones, not every one. Found here are more than 200,000 clones, 80% to 90% of them singletons; the top ten hold approximately 4%. Sequenced sample: peripheral blood. Receptor source: a man aged 55 to 70 with acute or convalescent COVID-19.

The V and J genes are TRBV19 and TRBJ1-2; 8 nucleotides line up with TRBD1. V lost 5 bases, J lost 5 bases, and 7 bases stayed unmatched. The CDR3 contains 14 residues. The germline V gene has CDR1 LNHDA and CDR2 SQIVND (reference sequence). For the CDR3, the DNA is TGTGCCAGTAGTGACGGACAGGGATTGTATGGCTACACCTTC. It translates to CASSDGQGLYGYTF.

The chain is built from TRBV5-4 and TRBJ2-3; TRBD2 agrees at 9 bases. CDR1 and CDR2 (germline): SGHNT, YYREEE (reference sequence). Trimming at V came to 3 bases and at J to 3 bases, leaving 5 bases not matched to a gene. The CDR3 contains 15 residues. The CDR3: CASSYGTSITDTQYF. The DNA of the CDR3 is TGTGCCAGCAGCTATGGGACTAGCATTACAGATACGCAGTATTTT.

DNA of the CDR3: TGTGCCAGCAGTGACCTCCTCTACGAGCAGTACTTC. It codes for CASSDLLYEQYF. The chain carries TRBV6-1 and TRBJ2-7; no clear D. Trimming took 3 bases from V and 3 from J, leaving 6 bases between them. The CDR3 is 12 residues long. Germline V CDR1 and CDR2: MNHNS, SASEGT.

The V gene is TRBV14, the J gene TRBJ2-4, with D perhaps matching TRBD1 (6 bases). The CDR3 is made up of 15 amino acids. V dropped 4 bases and J dropped 6 bases, with 16 bases sitting between them. Looked up from germline, CDR1 is SGHDN and CDR2 is FVKESK. The CDR3 DNA follows: TGTGCCAGCAGCCGGGACAACGCGGCCCGAAACATTCAGTACTTC. Translation: CASSRDNAARNIQYF.

This clone was found once. J is TRBJ2-2 and V is TRBV7-2; D unclear. Germline-derived CDR1 and CDR2 are SGHTA and FQGNSA. V lost 10 bases and J lost 1, with 10 bases in between. This CDR3 comprises 13 residues. The CDR3 DNA is TGTGCCACCTCAACAAAGAACACCGGGGAGCTGTTTTTT. This encodes CATSTKNTGELFF. Full variable domain (remainder filled in from reference TRBV7-2 and TRBJ2-2): GAGVSQSPSNKVTEKGKDVELRCDPISGHTALYWYRQSLGQGLEFLIYFQGNSAPDKSGLPSDRFSAERTGGSVSTLTIQRTQQEDSAVYLCATSTKNTGELFFGEGSRLTVL.

The rearrangement joins TRBV7-9 to TRBJ2-1, with D possibly being TRBD1 (8 bases). V lost 3 bases to trimming and J lost 15 bases, with 21 bases between them. Germline-derived CDR1 and CDR2 are SEHNR and FQNEAQ (reference sequence). The CDR3 totals 14 residues. In DNA form, the CDR3 reads TGTGCCAGCAGCTTTCAATCTGGACAGGGAGGGATGTTCTTC. This gives the protein CASSFQSGQGGMFF.

The J gene is TRBJ2-6, the V gene TRBV4-1, with D tentatively TRBD1 (5 bases). The germline V gene has CDR1 MGHRA and CDR2 YSYEKL. V was pared by 3 bases and J by 0 bases, with 6 bases between. The CDR3 length is 15 residues. CDR3 sequence: CASSQTASGANVLTF. The CDR3 DNA reads TGCGCCAGCAGCCAGACAGCCTCTGGGGCCAACGTCCTGACTTTC.

The chain is built from TRBV19 and TRBJ1-2; 9 bases fit TRBD1. The CDR3 consists of 13 residues. The V gene's germline CDR1 is LNHDA and CDR2 SQIVND (reference sequence). Unmatched junction bases numbered 7, after V lost 6 bases and J lost 8 bases. For the CDR3, the DNA is TGTGCCAGTAGGCTTAGACAGGGGGTCGGCTACACCTTC. Residues: CASRLRQGVGYTF.

Concerning this clone itself: One end of the junction is discordant with germline, which a read error may explain. The chain joins TRBV7-2 to TRBJ1-2; 7 nucleotides line up with TRBD1. In germline, CDR1 is SGHTA, CDR2 FQGNSA. The CDR3 is 11 amino acids. The CDR3 here is CASSSRDRVLF. For the CDR3, the DNA is TGTGCCAGCAGCTCCCGGGACAGAGTCCTCTTC.

The sample holds a few counts of this clone. This rearrangement joins TRBV7-3 to TRBJ2-1, with 9 bases identical to TRBD2. V was clipped by 0 bases and J by 4 bases; unmatched bases: 4. The CDR3 contains 16 residues. Germline V gene data show CDR1 as SGHTA and CDR2 as FQGTGA. CDR3 loop: CASSLTTTSGYNEQFF. The DNA of the CDR3 is TGTGCCAGCAGCTTAACTACGACTAGCGGATACAATGAGCAGTTCTTC. Full variable domain (remainder filled in from reference TRBV7-3 and TRBJ2-1): GAGVSQTPSNKVTEKGKYVELRCDPISGHTALYWYRQSLGQGPEFLIYFQGTGAADDSGLPNDRFFAVRPEGSVSTLKIQRTERGDSAVYLCASSLTTTSGYNEQFFGPGTRLTVL.